This T cell receptor (beta chain) was identified during a study of blood T cells in healthy people across ages. Primed by a sample-barcoded 5' primer and a J-beta primer mix, a second PCR proceeded for 7 to 11 cycles. MiXCR was run by TCRdb on the 5' RACE reads, yielding one entry per CDR3 protein. This table holds 700,000 to 900,000 distinct CDR3 sequences, roughly 25% found once. CDR3 length: 15 amino acids. CDR1 SGHRS and CDR2 YFSETQ come from the germline V gene. V lost 3 bases to trimming and J lost 7 bases; unmatched junction nucleotides: 12. This same sample was also taken into another study, of T cells of mothers and their children. That publication notes: Over five children, together with their three healthy Caucasian mothers, made up the donors.

The sequenced material came from blood. This clonotype was obtained from a boy aged 10-17 years in good health. The rearrangement joins TRBV5-1 to TRBJ2-7; 8 bases are a match to TRBD2. The CDR3 here is CASSSGGTRLGEQYF. CDR3 DNA sequence: TGCGCCAGCAGCTCCGGCGGGACTAGGCTCGGGGAGCAGTACTTC.